The 16 T cell receptor beta chains given below trace back to one sample, sequenced in a study of blood T cell repertoires in COVID-19. The method was immunoSEQ multiplex PCR; TCRdb's version includes in-frame clones alone and lacks a portion of them. The sample records about 50,000 clones, about 85% being singletons. Sequenced input: peripheral blood. All receptors come from a woman aged 55-70 years with acute or convalescent COVID-19.

This clone came up once. This chain joins TRBV29-1 and TRBJ2-2, with 8 bases fitting TRBD2. The CDR3 runs to 14 residues. Germline trimming cut 8 bases from V and 5 bases from J; bases unmatched to any gene: 10. CDR1 is SQVTM and CDR2 is ANQGSEA in the germline V gene. In DNA form, the CDR3 reads TGCAGCCTACGGGGGGGTTTTGATACCGGGGAGCTGTTTTTT. Its protein product is CSLRGGFDTGELFF.

This clone was picked up one time. This sequence joins TRBV27 and TRBJ2-5; 7 positions match TRBD2. This CDR3 contains 14 residues. Per the germline V gene, CDR1 is MNHEY and CDR2 is SMNVEV (reference sequence). The V and J ends lost 4 bases and 5 bases, in that order; junction bases with no gene match: 7. The chain's CDR3 is CASSSSWGGETQYF. CDR3 nucleotides: TGTGCCAGCAGTTCGTCGTGGGGGGGGGAGACCCAGTACTTC.

V usage is TRBV21-1 and J usage is TRBJ2-3; the table gives TRBD2 as D, unverified against the DNA. TRBV21-1 is deemed a pseudogene. The CDR3 is 16 residues long. In nucleotides, the CDR3 is TGTGCCAGCAGCAAAGCCCGGACTACCCGCACAGATACGCAGTATTTT. Protein: CASSKARTTRTDTQYF.

The rearrangement links TRBV15 to TRBJ2-7, with D hard to call. Trimming pared 5 bases from V and 6 bases from J, leaving 5 bases between. The germline V gene has CDR1 LNHNV and CDR2 YYDKDF (reference sequence). The CDR3 is 10 residues long. CDR3 sequence reads: CATSHVEQYF. The CDR3, as DNA: TGTGCCACCAGCCATGTCGAGCAGTACTTC.

The chain combines TRBV21-1 with TRBJ2-1; the table calls TRBD2, which could not be checked here. TRBV21-1 has pseudogene status. This CDR3 has 16 amino acids. The CDR3 here is CASSKESGGGRIEQFF. The DNA of the CDR3 is TGTGCCAGCAGCAAAGAATCGGGGGGAGGTAGGATTGAGCAGTTCTTC.

V usage is TRBV4-3 and J usage is TRBJ2-6; 7 nucleotides align to TRBD1. After removal of 4 bases from V and 2 bases from J, the junction contained 2 bases not matched to a gene. The length of the CDR3 is 15 residues. The germline CDR1 and CDR2 sequences are LGHNA and YSLEER. The CDR3 DNA follows: TGCGCCAGCAGCCCCACAGGGGCTGGGGCCAACGTCCTGACTTTC. Protein product: CASSPTGAGANVLTF.

The chain links TRBV18 to TRBJ1-1, with no clear D. The germline gives CDR1 KGHSH, CDR2 LQKENI. The CDR3 runs 15 residues. With 2 bases removed from V and 5 bases from J, the gap between germline ends came to 15 bases. CDR3: CASSPAGIGRTEAFF. The CDR3 DNA reads as TGTGCCAGCTCACCAGCCGGGATAGGGCGGACTGAAGCTTTCTTT. Filled out from reference TRBV18 and TRBJ1-1, the complete variable domain reads NAGVMQNPRHLVRRRGQEARLRCSPMKGHSHVYWYRQLPEEGLKFMVYLQKENIIDESGMPKERFSAEFPKEGPSILRIQQVVRGDSAAYFCASSPAGIGRTEAFFGQGTRLTVV.

This chain connects TRBV5-1 to TRBJ1-2; the match to TRBD1 covers 8 bases. Trimming took 4 bases from V and 4 from J; bases not matched to a gene: 6. The length of the CDR3 is 14 residues. Germline CDR1 and CDR2: SGHRS and YFSETQ. The CDR3: CASSSRQGIYGYTF. The CDR3 DNA is TGCGCCAGCAGCAGCCGACAGGGGATCTATGGCTACACCTTC.

The J gene is TRBJ1-2, the V gene TRBV14, with TRBD1 as a possible D gene (5 bases). The CDR3 has 13 amino acids. The germline CDR1 and CDR2 sequences are SGHDN and FVKESK. The ends were cut back, 1 base at V and 2 bases at J, with 5 bases in the middle. Here the CDR3 DNA reads TGTGCCAGCAGCCAAGGGACAAACTATGGCTACACCTTC. This sequence encodes CASSQGTNYGYTF.

The rearrangement links TRBV10-3 to TRBJ2-3; 9 bases align to TRBD2. Trimming cost V 9 bases and J 3 bases; bases outside gene matches: 13. Germline-derived CDR1 and CDR2 are ENHRY and SYGVKD. The CDR3 length is 16 residues. The CDR3 reads CAISLSGSGGTDTQYF. The CDR3 region has the DNA TGTGCCATTTCTCTCAGCGGGAGCGGGGGGACAGATACGCAGTATTTT.

This clone occurred once. CDR3 bases: TGTGCCACCATCAACATGATAAGGGGGCCAAACTATGGCTACACCTTC. Protein: CATINMIRGPNYGYTF. The chain couples TRBV19 to TRBJ1-2, with TRBD1 identical over 7 bases. The germline V gene encodes CDR1 LNHDA and CDR2 SQIVND (reference sequence). V shed 10 bases, J shed 2 bases, and the junction held 16 bases outside the gene matches. CDR3 length: 16 residues.

CDR3 DNA: TGTGCCAGCAGCACCAGACAGGTGCCGTCGACTGAAGCTTTCTTT. It translates to CASSTRQVPSTEAFF. This rearrangement joins TRBV9 to TRBJ1-1, with D possibly matching TRBD1 (6 bases). The V gene lost 4 bases and the J gene lost 5 bases, with 18 bases spanning the gap. This CDR3 spans 15 amino acids. Germline CDR1 reads SGDLS; CDR2 reads YYNGEE.

Here the CDR3 reads CASRDSDRGHETQYF. The CDR3 DNA reads as TGTGCCAGCAGAGACTCGGACAGGGGCCACGAGACCCAGTACTTC. This chain links TRBV6-6 with TRBJ2-5; 9 nucleotides align to TRBD1. The CDR3 sequence is 15 residues long. Germline V CDR1 and CDR2: MNHNY, SVGAGI (reference sequence). The V segment lost 6 bases and the J segment 5 bases; nucleotides outside the gene matches: 10.

V is TRBV28 and J is TRBJ1-4, with D possibly being TRBD1 (5 bases). Deletions cut 10 bases from V and 5 bases from J, with 14 bases between. The germline CDR1 and CDR2 sequences are MDHEN and SYDVKM. CDR3 size: 13 residues. The DNA for the CDR3 is TGTGCCATCAGAGGGGCGACCAATGAAAAACTGTTTTTT. This sequence encodes CAIRGATNEKLFF.

In this sample, this clone turned up once. The chain is built from TRBV6-5 and TRBJ2-7; 8 bases agree with TRBD1. The CDR3 spans 16 residues. The V segment lost 2 bases and the J segment 3 bases; nucleotides outside the gene matches: 9. Germline CDR1 MNHEY, CDR2 SVGAGI. The CDR3 loop is CASSYADRGGHYEQYF. The CDR3 DNA follows: TGTGCCAGCAGTTACGCCGACAGGGGTGGCCACTACGAGCAGTACTTC.

The V gene is TRBV5-1, the J gene TRBJ1-1, with 8 bases that match TRBD1. The CDR3 contains 15 residues. V shed 5 bases and J 1 base; nucleotides not matched to a gene: 7. Germline values: CDR1 SGHRS, CDR2 YFSETQ. This chain's CDR3 is CASRPQGEGNTEAFF. The CDR3 DNA follows: TGCGCCAGCAGGCCACAGGGGGAGGGGAACACTGAAGCTTTCTTT. Drawing the rest from reference TRBV5-1 and TRBJ1-1, the complete variable domain is KAGVTQTPRYLIKTRGQQVTLSCSPISGHRSVSWYQQTPGQGLQFLFEYFSETQRNKGNFPGRFSGRQFSNSRSEMNVSTLELGDSALYLCASRPQGEGNTEAFFGQGTRLTVV.